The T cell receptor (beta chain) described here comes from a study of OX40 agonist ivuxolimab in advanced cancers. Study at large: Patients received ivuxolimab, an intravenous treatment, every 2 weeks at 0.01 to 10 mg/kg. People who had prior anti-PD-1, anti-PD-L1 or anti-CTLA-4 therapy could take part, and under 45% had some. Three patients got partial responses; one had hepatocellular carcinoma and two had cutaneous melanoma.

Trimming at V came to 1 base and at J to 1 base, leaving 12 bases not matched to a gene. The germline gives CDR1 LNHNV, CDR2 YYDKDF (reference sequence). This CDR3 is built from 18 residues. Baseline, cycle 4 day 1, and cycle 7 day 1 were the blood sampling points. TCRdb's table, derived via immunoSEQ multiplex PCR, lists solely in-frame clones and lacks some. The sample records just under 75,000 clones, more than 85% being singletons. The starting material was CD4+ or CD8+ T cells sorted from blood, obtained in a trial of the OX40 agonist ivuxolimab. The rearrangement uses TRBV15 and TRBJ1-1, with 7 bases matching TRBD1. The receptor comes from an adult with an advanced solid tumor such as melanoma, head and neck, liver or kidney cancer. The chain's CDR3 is CATSRGVSPGTANTEAFF. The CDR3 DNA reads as TGTGCCACCAGCAGAGGCGTAAGTCCCGGGACAGCGAACACTGAAGCTTTCTTT.